Presented here are 29 T cell receptor delta chains from one specimen sequenced in a study of gamma-delta chains in newborns, infants, children. TCRdb fed the reads to CATT. This sample has thousands of delta-chain clones, with about 0.66% found just once. The sequenced material came from blood. The receptors originated from a child who was a newborn, infant or young child, either healthy, febrile or measles-vaccinated (not recorded which).

Worth noting for this clone: A much larger clone is a single base away; this may be a read error. The V and J genes are TRDV2 and TRDJ3, with a tentative D call TRDD3 (5 bases). The CDR3 is 19 residues long. With 1 base removed from V and 0 bases from J, the gap between germline ends came to 15 bases. From germline, CDR1 is GEAIGNYY and CDR2 EKD. The DNA of the CDR3 is TGTGCCTGTGACACTATAGGGATCCGGATCTCCTGGGACACCCGACAGATGTTTTTC. This sequence encodes CACDTIGIRISWDTRQMFF.

This clone was counted a few times. The genes are TRDV2 and TRDJ3, with D possibly being TRDD3 (6 bases). Between the trimmed V and J ends, which lost 1 base and 0 bases, there was a span of 15 bases. This CDR3 has 19 amino acids. In germline, CDR1 is GEAIGNYY, CDR2 EKD. In DNA, the CDR3 is TGTGCCTGTGACACTTTTACTGGGAGATACTCCTGGGACACCCGACAGATGTTTTTC. It translates to CACDTFTGRYSWDTRQMFF.

For this clone: TCRdb's protein for this DNA is that of a much larger clone and differs from the translation at residue 17, likely a read error; the protein shown is the DNA translation. The J gene is TRDJ3, the V gene TRDV2; 12 bases match TRDD3. Germline V gene data show CDR1 as GEAIGNYY and CDR2 as EKD. This CDR3 region has 19 residues. CDR3 sequence (DNA): TGTGCCTGTGACACCGTTAAACTGGGGGATACCTGGGACACCCGACAGGTGTTTTTC. It codes for CACDTVKLGDTWDTRQVFF.

As for this clone: A read error may be the cause here, since a much bigger clone is one base away. This rearrangement joins TRDV2 to TRDJ3, with TRDD3 matching over 9 bases. The germline V gene encodes CDR1 GEAIGNYY and CDR2 EKD. The CDR3 runs 17 residues. CDR3 sequence (DNA): TGTGCCTGTGACACCGGGGGATACTCCTGGGGCACCCGACAGATGTTTTTC. It is translated as CACDTGGYSWGTRQMFF.

A few counts support this clone. A much bigger clone sits one base away, suggesting this may be a read error. Other DNA sequences in this sample translate to the same CDR3. V and J are TRDV2 and TRDJ3; D is possibly TRDD2 or TRDD3 (6 bases each). Trimming pared 1 base from V and 1 base from J, leaving 22 bases between. The CDR3 spans 21 residues. CDR1 and CDR2 (germline): GEAIGNYY, EKD. The CDR3 DNA follows: TGTGCCTGTGACACTCCTCCTACCGGGGGAGCCTATTCCTGGGACACCCGACAGATGTTTTTC. It encodes CACDTPPTGGAYSWDTRQMFF.

This clone has a count of ten or more. A far larger clone differs by one base, so this is likely a read error. This sample also contains other DNA sequences that code for the same CDR3. The chain carries TRDV2 and TRDJ2; 10 nucleotides match TRDD3. The CDR3 runs 16 residues. Per the germline V gene, CDR1 is GEAIGNYY and CDR2 is EKD. CDR3 coding DNA: TGTGCCTGTGACACAGTGGGGGATACTTTGACAGCGCAACTCTTCTTT. This translates into CACDTVGDTLTAQLFF.

The chain is built from TRDV2 and TRDJ3; 7 nucleotides match TRDD3. In germline, CDR1 is GEAIGNYY, CDR2 EKD. V was clipped by 0 bases and J by 4 bases; unmatched bases: 11. The CDR3 extends over 19 amino acids. CDR3 loop: CACDTAFSLGIWDTRQMFF. The CDR3, as DNA: TGTGCCTGTGACACCGCATTCTCACTGGGGATATGGGACACCCGACAGATGTTTTTC.

This clone was counted only a few times. At the DNA level, this CDR3 is encoded by other sequences in the same sample as well. The J gene is TRDJ1, the V gene TRDV2, with 13 bases that match TRDD3. Germline V gene sequence: CDR1 GEAIGNYY, CDR2 EKD. J was trimmed by 5 bases and V by 2 bases; bases with no gene match: 7. This CDR3 region has 16 residues. CDR3 in amino acids: CACDILGDTGTDKLIF. In nucleotides, the CDR3 is TGTGCCTGTGACATACTGGGGGATACGGGCACTGATAAACTCATCTTT.

A note on this clone: The TCRdb record carries a much larger clone's protein, which differs from this DNA's translation at residue 11; a read error is the likely cause, and the protein listed here is the DNA translation. This chain links TRDV2 with TRDJ1; 7 nucleotides agree with TRDD3. The ends lost 1 base at V and 4 bases at J; junction bases unmatched: 11. Germline CDR1 and CDR2: GEAIGNYY and EKD. The CDR3 has 16 residues. This CDR3 reads CACDTLSTGVVDKLIF. DNA of the CDR3: TGTGCCTGTGACACTTTATCCACTGGGGTTGTCGATAAACTCATCTTT.

This clone was observed a few times. The TCRdb protein, from a much larger clone, departs from this DNA's translation at residue 9, likely by read error; the protein shown derives from the DNA. This chain joins TRDV2 and TRDJ3; 9 bases map to TRDD3. The germline gives CDR1 GEAIGNYY, CDR2 EKD. The CDR3 sequence is 19 residues long. The J segment lost 1 base and the V segment lost 0 bases, leaving 6 bases of the junction unmatched. DNA for the CDR3: TGTGCCTGTGACACCTGGGGGATAGGCTTGTCCTGGGACACCCGACAGATGTTTTTC. It codes for CACDTWGIGLSWDTRQMFF.

Concerning this clone itself: This likely reflects a read error, since a far larger clone is one base away. The chain has TRDV2 and TRDJ1, with 7 bases lining up with TRDD3. The germline V gene encodes CDR1 GEAIGNYY and CDR2 EKD. This CDR3 comprises 16 residues. V trimming: 3 bases; J trimming: 0 bases; junction bases outside the gene matches: 9. CDR3 in amino acids: CACDAVGEPYTDKLIF. In DNA form, the CDR3 reads TGTGCCTGTGACGCCGTGGGGGAGCCTTACACCGATAAACTCATCTTT.

The table lists this clone with a few counts. The protein TCRdb lists belongs to a much larger clone and differs from this DNA's translation at residue 4, which points to a read error; the protein shown is made from the DNA. V gene TRDV2 combines with J gene TRDJ3, with TRDD3 identical over 13 bases. CDR1 is GEAIGNYY and CDR2 is EKD in the germline V gene. The CDR3 has 18 residues. V was pared by 5 bases and J by 3 bases, with 6 bases of the junction left unmatched. CDR3 region: CACGTGGYGFWDTRQMFF. The CDR3 nucleotides read TGTGCCTGTGGCACTGGGGGATACGGCTTCTGGGACACCCGACAGATGTTTTTC.

Relative to its sample, this clone is medium-sized. The sample holds other DNA sequences that translate to the same CDR3. V usage is TRDV2 and J usage is TRDJ3; 8 nucleotides align to TRDD3. From germline, CDR1 is GEAIGNYY and CDR2 EKD. The CDR3 totals 18 residues. Trimming cost V 1 base and J 0 bases; bases outside gene matches: 4. Here the CDR3 DNA reads TGTGCCTGTGACACTGGGGGATTTTCCTCCTGGGACACCCGACAGATGTTTTTC. This codes for CACDTGGFSSWDTRQMFF.

In regard to this clone: A single base separates this from a much larger clone, so it may be a read error. The chain is built from TRDV2 and TRDJ3; D unresolved. Looked up from germline, CDR1 is GEAIGNYY and CDR2 is EKD. Trimming left V 5 bases short and J 2 bases short, with 9 bases between. The CDR3 covers 15 residues. CDR3 in amino acids: CACGRIPWDTRQMFF. The DNA for the CDR3 is TGTGCCTGTGGCAGGATCCCCTGGGACACCCGACAGATGTTTTTC.

Judged by abundance, this clone is large. The chain joins TRDV2 to TRDJ3; 9 bases are a match to TRDD3. Germline loops: CDR1 GEAIGNYY, CDR2 EKD. The CDR3 has 18 residues. V shed 2 bases and J 0 bases; nucleotides not matched to a gene: 4. The CDR3 region is CACDILGEDSWDTRQMFF. The CDR3 region has the DNA TGTGCCTGTGACATACTGGGGGAAGACTCCTGGGACACCCGACAGATGTTTTTC.

Only a few counts were recorded for this clone. TCRdb's listed protein matches a much larger clone and diverges from this DNA's translation at residue 10, likely through a read error; the protein shown comes from the DNA. The V call is TRDV2, the J call TRDJ2, with TRDD3 matching 7 bases. The germline gives CDR1 GEAIGNYY, CDR2 EKD. The CDR3 covers 13 residues. The CDR3 DNA reads as TGTGCCTGTGACACCTGGGGGACAGCACGACTCTTCTTT. This gives the protein CACDTWGTARLFF.

Comments on this clone: TCRdb's protein for this DNA is that of a much larger clone and differs from the translation at residue 10, likely a read error; the protein shown is the DNA translation. The J gene is TRDJ3, the V gene TRDV2; 10 positions agree with TRDD3. Trimming removed 2 bases from V and 1 base from J; junction bases left unmatched: 7. The germline CDR1 and CDR2 sequences are GEAIGNYY and EKD. The CDR3 totals 19 residues. CDR3 sequence reads: CACDNGWGIFSWDTRQMFF. The CDR3 nucleotides read TGTGCCTGTGACAACGGCTGGGGGATATTTTCCTGGGACACCCGACAGATGTTTTTC.

There are a few counts of this clone. TCRdb lists the protein of a much larger clone for this DNA, which differs at residue 8, so this is likely a read error; the protein given here is translated from the DNA itself. CDR3 amino acids: CACDTLGATLTDKLIF. The CDR3 DNA is TGTGCCTGTGACACGTTGGGGGCTACGTTGACCGATAAACTCATCTTT. The chain is built from TRDV2 and TRDJ1, with D possibly TRDD3 on 6 matching bases. V was trimmed by 1 base and J by 2 bases, leaving 16 bases between them. Germline CDR1 is GEAIGNYY and CDR2 is EKD. CDR3 length: 16 amino acids.

Worth noting for this clone: The amino acid sequence in TCRdb belongs to a much larger clone and departs from this DNA's translation at residue 4, likely a sequencing read error; the sequence shown is translated from the DNA. This sequence joins TRDV2 and TRDJ3; 8 bases align to TRDD3. V was clipped by 5 bases and J by 0 bases; unmatched bases: 8. The germline V gene has CDR1 GEAIGNYY and CDR2 EKD. This CDR3 has 18 residues. CDR3 region: CACGTGIPSSWDTRQMFF. The DNA of the CDR3 is TGTGCCTGTGGCACGGGGATACCCAGCTCCTGGGACACCCGACAGATGTTTTTC.

In the case of this clone: A read error is possible here, since a much larger clone lies one base away. The chain has TRDV2 and TRDJ3; possibly TRDD3 for D (6 bases). The germline V gene encodes CDR1 GEAIGNYY and CDR2 EKD. The CDR3 consists of 19 residues. The CDR3 loop is CACERLGAPSSWDTRQVFF. The CDR3 region has the DNA TGTGCCTGTGAAAGGTTGGGGGCCCCCAGCTCCTGGGACACCCGACAGGTGTTTTTC.

This clone was counted only a few times. TCRdb attributes to this sequence the protein of a much larger clone, which differs from the DNA translation at residue 3; a read error is likely, and the protein displayed is translated from the DNA. J is TRDJ1 and V is TRDV2; TRDD3 matches 8 bases. V trimming: 9 bases; J trimming: 0 bases; junction bases outside the gene matches: 2. This CDR3 is 12 amino acids long. Germline V gene sequence: CDR1 GEAIGNYY, CDR2 EKD. CDR3 sequence: CARGGYTDKLIF. CDR3 DNA: TGTGCCCGTGGGGGATACACCGATAAACTCATCTTT.

This clone has only a few counts. A far larger clone is only one base removed, so a read error is likely. Other DNA sequences from this sample encode an identical CDR3 as well. The chain is built from TRDV2 and TRDJ3; D perhaps matches TRDD3 (5 bases). The CDR3 covers 18 residues. Germline loops: CDR1 GEAIGNYY, CDR2 EKD. The V and J ends lost 1 base and 0 bases respectively, with 12 bases between them. The CDR3 spells CACDTGDPRSWDTRQMFF. CDR3 DNA sequence: TGTGCCTGTGACACTGGGGACCCACGCTCCTGGGACACCCGACAGATGTTTTTC.

As regards this clone: A much larger clone lies one base from this, so it may be a read error. The chain recombines TRDV2 with TRDJ3, with 10 bases aligning to TRDD3. With 6 bases clipped from V and 0 bases from J, the junction kept 13 bases outside the gene matches. Germline assignment: CDR1 GEAIGNYY and CDR2 EKD. This CDR3 is 20 amino acids long. The CDR3 protein is CACYLVFWGISSWDTRQMFF. The CDR3 bases are TGTGCCTGTTACTTGGTCTTCTGGGGGATAAGCTCCTGGGACACCCGACAGATGTTTTTC.

In the case of this clone: The protein TCRdb lists belongs to a much larger clone and differs from this DNA's translation at residue 14, which points to a read error; the protein shown is made from the DNA. V and J are TRDV2 and TRDJ3, with TRDD3 identical over 8 bases. The CDR3 extends over 19 amino acids. Per germline, CDR1 GEAIGNYY and CDR2 EKD. The CDR3: CAWGIGTGGRTWDARQMFF. For the CDR3, the DNA is TGTGCCTGGGGTATTGGAACTGGGGGCCGGACTTGGGACGCCCGACAGATGTTTTTC.

Points on this clone: This may be a read error: a much more frequent sequence differs by one nucleotide. Different DNA sequences within this sample yield the same CDR3. Here the CDR3 DNA reads TGTGCCTGTGACACCGTAGGTGGGGGATACGCGCCTGGCACCGATAAACTCATCTTT. This encodes CACDTVGGGYAPGTDKLIF. The chain has TRDV2 and TRDJ1, with 11 positions matching TRDD3. The CDR3 extends over 19 amino acids. V dropped 0 bases and J dropped 1; count of bases not matched to a gene: 12. From germline, CDR1 is GEAIGNYY and CDR2 EKD.

This clone came up a few times. A read error may account for a junction end that differs from germline. This sequence joins TRDV2 and TRDJ3, with 11 bases identical to TRDD3. Looked up from germline, CDR1 is GEAIGNYY and CDR2 is EKD. This CDR3 contains 19 residues. This chain's CDR3 is CACDSGGYSRSWGTRQMFF. The CDR3 bases are TGTGCCTGTGACTCTGGGGGATACTCCCGCTCCTGGGGCACCCGACAGATGTTTTTC.

This clone was seen a handful of times. This likely traces to a read error, being one base from a far larger clone. The same CDR3 is also encoded by other DNA sequences in this sample. The chain is built from TRDV2 and TRDJ3; TRDD3 matches at 10 bases. This CDR3 is built from 17 residues. Per the germline V gene, CDR1 is GEAIGNYY and CDR2 is EKD. CDR3 in amino acids: CACDNTGGSWDTRQMFF. The CDR3 nucleotides are TGTGCCTGTGACAATACTGGGGGATCCTGGGACACCCGACAGATGTTCTTC.

By frequency in the sample, this clone is medium-sized. The chain joins TRDV2 to TRDJ3; the D gene is possibly TRDD3 (5 bases). CDR1 GEAIGNYY and CDR2 EKD come from the germline V gene. The CDR3 is 18 residues long. With 3 bases removed from V and 0 bases from J, the gap between germline ends came to 14 bases. DNA for the CDR3: TGTGCCTGTGACCCTCTACTGGATAGCTCCTGGGACACCCGACAGATGTTTTTC. Encoded protein: CACDPLLDSSWDTRQMFF.

The table lists this clone with a few counts. The CDR3 sequence: CALGEASYSRGYGGTDKLIF. The CDR3 bases are TGTGCTCTTGGGGAAGCCTCCTACTCCCGGGGATACGGCGGCACCGATAAACTCATCTTT. The V and J genes are TRDV1 and TRDJ1; 9 nucleotides agree with TRDD3. This CDR3 contains 20 residues. Trimming removed 2 bases from V and 1 base from J; junction bases left unmatched: 17. CDR1 is TSWWSYY, CDR2 QGS, per germline.